This is a list of T cell receptor beta chains from one sample in a study of human T cells and chemical hapten exposure. TCRdb independently ran MiXCR on the RACE reads; one entry per CDR3 protein. Altogether 75,000 to 100,000 distinct CDR3 sequences are present, under 15% being singletons, with the ten largest covering 2% to 2.5%. The sample consisted of whole blood, taken in connection with sensitization to the hapten diphenylcyclopropenone (DPC). These TCRs come from a woman in her thirties or forties with alopecia areata. Some clones in this sample may be carry-over from other donors' samples. Both conserved end residues are part of each CDR3. A D gene is named only where the DNA matches it firmly. Not every row has a clone size; where given, it reads once, few, many or a size class.

TRBJ2-3 TRBV4-1 . few CASSAETGRQLARSTDTQYF TGCGCCAGCAGCGCCGAGACAGGGCGACAACTAGCGAGGAGCACAGATACGCAGTATTTT
TRBJ2-4 TRBV3-1 . many CASSRTGTLAKNIQYF TGTGCCAGCAGCCGTACAGGGACCTTAGCCAAAAACATTCAGTACTTC
TRBJ2-7 TRBV7-9 . . CASSLIMGYEQYF TGTGCCAGCAGCTTAATAATGGGATACGAGCAGTACTTC
TRBJ2-2 TRBV11-2 . few CASSLEVTGELFF TGTGCCAGCAGCTTAGAAGTAACCGGGGAGCTGTTTTTT
TRBJ2-3 TRBV6-2/TRBV6-3 TRBD2 many CASSLFGASGVTDTQYF TGTGCCAGCAGTTTATTCGGGGCTAGCGGAGTCACAGATACGCAGTATTTT
TRBJ2-3 TRBV7-6 . few CASSFGTSFTDTQYF TGTGCCAGCAGCTTTGGGACATCCTTCACAGATACGCAGTATTTT
TRBJ1-2 TRBV4-1 . few CASSQDLAYGYTF TGCGCCAGCAGCCAAGATTTAGCCTATGGCTACACCTTC
TRBJ1-1 TRBV28 . . CASNPRRTNTEAFF TGTGCGAGTAATCCCCGACGGACGAACACTGAAGCTTTCTTT
TRBJ1-2 TRBV7-2 . few CASSPGPGEDGYTF TGTGCCAGCAGCCCCGGACCGGGAGAGGATGGCTACACCTTC
TRBJ2-2 TRBV28 . many CASSLANTGELFF TGTGCCAGCAGTTTGGCGAACACCGGGGAGCTGTTTTTT
TRBJ2-3 TRBV7-3 TRBD2 many CASSLRGLAGVGGTDTQYF TGTGCCAGCAGCTTAAGAGGACTAGCGGGAGTCGGGGGCACAGATACGCAGTATTTT